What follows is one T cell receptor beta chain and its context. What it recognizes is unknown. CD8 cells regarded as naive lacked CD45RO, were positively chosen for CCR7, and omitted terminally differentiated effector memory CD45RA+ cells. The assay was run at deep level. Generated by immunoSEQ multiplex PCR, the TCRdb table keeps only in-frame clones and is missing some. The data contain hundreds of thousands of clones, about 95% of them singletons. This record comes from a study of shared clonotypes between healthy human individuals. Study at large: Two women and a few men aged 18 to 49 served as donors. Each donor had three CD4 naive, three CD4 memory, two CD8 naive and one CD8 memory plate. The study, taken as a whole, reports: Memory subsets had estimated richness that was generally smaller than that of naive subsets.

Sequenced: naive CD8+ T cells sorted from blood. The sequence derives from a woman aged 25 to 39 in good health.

CDR3 loop: CASRPGQGRFYEQYF. The CDR3 coding sequence is TGTGCCAGCAGGCCGGGGCAGGGTCGCTTCTACGAGCAGTACTTC. The chain links TRBV27 to TRBJ2-7; D is possibly TRBD1 or TRBD2 (5 bases each). The CDR3 extends over 15 amino acids. Germline V CDR1 and CDR2: MNHEY, SMNVEV (reference sequence). V shed 6 bases and J shed 3 bases, with 18 bases lying between them.